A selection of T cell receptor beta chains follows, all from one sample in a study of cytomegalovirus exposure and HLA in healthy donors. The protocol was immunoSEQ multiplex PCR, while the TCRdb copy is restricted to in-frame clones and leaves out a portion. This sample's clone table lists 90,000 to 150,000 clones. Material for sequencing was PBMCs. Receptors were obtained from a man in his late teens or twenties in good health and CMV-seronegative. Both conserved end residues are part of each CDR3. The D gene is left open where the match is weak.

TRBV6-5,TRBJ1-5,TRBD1,CASSTDRGGNQPQHF,TGTGCCAGCAGTACTGACAGGGGTGGCAATCAGCCCCAGCATTTT
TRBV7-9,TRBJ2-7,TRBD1,CASSSPGQGYEQYF,TGTGCCAGCAGCTCCCCGGGACAGGGCTACGAGCAGTACTTC
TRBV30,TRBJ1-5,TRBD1,CAWSGDRESQPQHF,TGTGCCTGGAGCGGGGACAGGGAGTCTCAGCCCCAACATTTT
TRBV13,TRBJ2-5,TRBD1,CASSLGQGGTQYF,TGTGCCAGCAGCTTAGGACAGGGGGGGACCCAGTACTTC
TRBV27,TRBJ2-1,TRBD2,CASSFRREVKNEQFF,TGTGCCAGCAGTTTCCGGCGGGAGGTGAAAAATGAGCAGTTCTTC
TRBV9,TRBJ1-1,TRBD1,CASSPGTASYTEAFF,TGTGCCAGCAGCCCGGGGACAGCATCTTACACTGAAGCTTTCTTT
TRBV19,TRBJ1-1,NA,CASSTAGKNTEAFF,TGTGCCAGTAGTACCGCAGGGAAGAACACTGAAGCTTTCTTT
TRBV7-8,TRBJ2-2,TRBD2,CASTLSGKWQTGELFF,TGTGCCAGCACCCTTAGCGGGAAGTGGCAAACCGGGGAGCTGTTTTTT
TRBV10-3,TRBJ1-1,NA,CAIRWDSQAFF,TGTGCCATCAGATGGGACTCCCAAGCTTTCTTT
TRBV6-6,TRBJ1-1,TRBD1,CASLNVGQGGGTEAFF,TGTGCCAGCCTGAATGTTGGACAGGGGGGAGGCACTGAAGCTTTCTTT
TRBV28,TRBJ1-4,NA,CASSLLGAGTNEKLFF,TGTGCCAGCAGCTTACTAGGGGCAGGGACTAATGAAAAACTGTTTTTT
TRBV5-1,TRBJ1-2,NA,CASRPVASGYGYTF,TGCGCCAGCAGGCCTGTCGCCTCGGGCTATGGCTACACCTTC
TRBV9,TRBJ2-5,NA,CASSVGGVETQYF,TGTGCCAGCAGCGTAGGGGGGGTAGAGACCCAGTACTTC
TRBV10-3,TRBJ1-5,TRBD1,CAIQGVGSNQPQHF,TGTGCCATTCAGGGGGTTGGAAGCAATCAGCCCCAGCATTTT
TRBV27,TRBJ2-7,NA,CASRPTPPSKANYEQYF,TGTGCCAGCAGACCCACCCCCCCCAGTAAAGCTAACTACGAGCAGTACTTC
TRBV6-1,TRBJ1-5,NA,CASSENWGRQPQHF,TGTGCCAGCAGTGAAAATTGGGGGCGACAGCCCCAGCATTTT
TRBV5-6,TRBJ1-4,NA,CASSGGTGEKLFF,TGTGCCAGTAGCGGGGGCACAGGCGAAAAACTGTTTTTT
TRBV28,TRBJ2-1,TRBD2,CASNFGLAGPEVSLDEQFF,TGTGCCAGCAATTTTGGACTAGCGGGGCCTGAGGTATCTCTCGATGAGCAGTTCTTC
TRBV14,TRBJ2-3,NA,CASSLGPAIDTDTQYF,TGTGCCAGCAGCCTGGGTCCGGCTATAGACACGGATACGCAGTATTTT
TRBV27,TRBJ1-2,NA,CASSLSATENYGYTF,TGTGCCAGCAGTTTATCCGCGACAGAGAACTATGGCTACACCTTC
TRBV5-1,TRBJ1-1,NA,CASNEQESLFGEAFF,TGCGCCAGCAACGAACAGGAGTCTCTATTCGGTGAAGCTTTCTTT
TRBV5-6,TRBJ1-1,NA,CASSSQGKTEAFF,TGTGCCAGCAGCTCCCAGGGCAAAACTGAAGCTTTCTTT
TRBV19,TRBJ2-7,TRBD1,CASTVVSGGSYEQYF,TGTGCCAGTACTGTTGTGTCAGGGGGCTCCTACGAGCAGTACTTC
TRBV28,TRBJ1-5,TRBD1,CAGSGQGFRNQPQHF,TGTGCCGGATCGGGACAGGGGTTTCGCAATCAGCCCCAGCATTTT
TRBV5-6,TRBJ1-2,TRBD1,CASSYPGQGAPGYTF,TGTGCCAGCAGCTACCCGGGACAGGGGGCCCCTGGCTACACCTTC
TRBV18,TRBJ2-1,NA,CASSPSGGGRVSEQFF,TGTGCCAGCTCACCTTCCGGGGGTGGCAGGGTGAGTGAGCAGTTCTTC
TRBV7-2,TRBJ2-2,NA,CASSWAPSTVTGELFF,TGTGCCAGCAGCTGGGCCCCGTCAACCGTCACCGGGGAGCTGTTTTTT
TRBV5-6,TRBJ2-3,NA,CASSSTSRDGTDTQYF,TGTGCCAGCAGCTCTACTAGCCGGGATGGCACAGATACGCAGTATTTT
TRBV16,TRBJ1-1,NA,CASSRTENTEAFF,TGTGCCAGCAGCCGCACAGAGAACACTGAAGCTTTCTTT
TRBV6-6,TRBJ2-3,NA,CASTQGTDTQYF,TGTGCCAGCACACAGGGCACAGATACGCAGTATTTT
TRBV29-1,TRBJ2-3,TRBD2,CSVGSLAGRTDTQYF,TGCAGCGTCGGTTCACTAGCGGGGCGCACAGATACGCAGTATTTT